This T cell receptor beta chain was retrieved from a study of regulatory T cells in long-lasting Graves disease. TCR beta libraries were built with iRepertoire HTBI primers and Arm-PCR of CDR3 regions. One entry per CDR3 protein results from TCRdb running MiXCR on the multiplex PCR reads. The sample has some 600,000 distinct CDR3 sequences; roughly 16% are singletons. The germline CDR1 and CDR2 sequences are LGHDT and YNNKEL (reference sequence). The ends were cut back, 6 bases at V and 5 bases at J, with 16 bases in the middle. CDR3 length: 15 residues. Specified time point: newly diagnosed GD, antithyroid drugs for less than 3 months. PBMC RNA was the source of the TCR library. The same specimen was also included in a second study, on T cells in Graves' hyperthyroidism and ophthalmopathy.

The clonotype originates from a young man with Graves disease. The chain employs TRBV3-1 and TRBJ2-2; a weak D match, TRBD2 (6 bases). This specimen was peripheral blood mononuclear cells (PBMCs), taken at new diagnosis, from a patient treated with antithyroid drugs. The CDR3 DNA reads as TGTGCCAGCAGTGTCAGAGGAGGGTTTACCGGGGAGCTGTTTTTT. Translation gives CASSVRGGFTGELFF. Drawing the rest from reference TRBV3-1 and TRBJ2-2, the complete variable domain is DTAVSQTPKYLVTQMGNDKSIKCEQNLGHDTMYWYKQDSKKFLKIMFSYNNKELIINETVPNRFSPKSPDKAHLNLHINSLELGDSAVYFCASSVRGGFTGELFFGEGSRLTVL.